The subject of this entry is one T cell receptor (beta chain). The specificity of this receptor is unknown. The sample holds no much larger clone one base away, and base qualities are not on file. Library construction relied on the immunoSEQ multiplex PCR assay. This immuneACCESS table, as held by TCRdb, lists in-frame sequences with V and J called but not all clones. Of the missing ones, under half trace to an unresolved V gene in checked studies; the others have no known cause. The sample records about 36,000 clones, 93% of which are singletons. Roughly 0.4% of the sample lies in the top ten. This sample stems from a study of T cell changes during pregnancy in multiple sclerosis (dated by TCRdb to about 2019). For context, the study as a whole: Changes in the T cell repertoire over the course of pregnancy were examined in this study in women with multiple sclerosis.

Relative to germline, V is missing 5 bases and J is missing 7 bases, with 6 bases of the junction outside any gene match. According to the germline V gene (reference sequence), CDR1 reads MNHEY and CDR2 reads SMNVEV. The CDR3, cysteine through phenylalanine, is 13 amino acids long. Kept here is only the CDR3 DNA, which spans 39 bases and is read in frame from base 1. The material was CD4+ T cells from peripheral blood mononuclear cells, obtained in the first trimester of pregnancy. The clonotype comes from a female donor with multiple sclerosis, enrolled in a pregnancy study. The rearranged segments are TRBV27 and TRBJ1-1; TRBD1 lines up with 8 middle nucleotides. The CDR3 protein is CASSTRQGNEAFF. The DNA sequence follows: TGTGCCAGCAGTACCCGACAGGGGAATGAAGCTTTCTTT.